Listed here is a single T cell receptor beta chain. This sample stems from a study of blood T cell repertoires in COVID-19. The overall study: Specimens from acute and convalescent COVID-19 originated in the United States, Italy and Spain. T cells, B-cell-depleted T cells, or PBMCs supplied cDNA or gDNA.

Generated by immunoSEQ multiplex PCR, the TCRdb table keeps only in-frame clones and is missing some. The table shows tens of thousands of clones, with around 85% occurring only once. This CDR3 region has 14 residues. Germline CDR1 reads LGHNA; CDR2 reads YSLEER. J gave up 0 bases and V 8 bases, and 4 bases lay outside the gene matches. This TCR came from an older man with acute or convalescent COVID-19. Source material: peripheral blood. This sequence joins TRBV4-3 and TRBJ2-1; TRBD2 aligns across 7 bases. The CDR3 DNA reads as TGCGCCAGCCAGCGGGGTAGCTCCTACAATGAGCAGTTCTTC. This sequence encodes CASQRGSSYNEQFF.